This T cell receptor beta chain was sequenced for a study of OX40 agonist ivuxolimab in advanced cancers. Study-wide findings and caveats: The mean number of expanded clones was higher in CD8+ T cells than in CD4+.

V shed 2 bases, J shed 5 bases, and the junction held 4 bases outside the gene matches. Germline V gene data show CDR1 as MDHEN and CDR2 as SYDVKM. The CDR3 has 15 residues. Profiled with immunoSEQ multiplex PCR; TCRdb holds only in-frame clones, not every one. The sample records 90,000 to 150,000 clones, approximately 92% being singletons. Comments on this clone: Antigen: not known.

The V call is TRBV28, the J call TRBJ2-1; 9 bases fit TRBD2. Specimen: CD4+ or CD8+ T cells sorted from blood, collected in a trial of the OX40 agonist ivuxolimab. The source is an adult with an advanced solid tumor such as melanoma, head and neck, liver or kidney cancer. This CDR3 is CASSLAGGRHNEQFF. The CDR3 nucleotides read TGTGCCAGCAGTTTAGCGGGGGGGCGTCACAATGAGCAGTTCTTC.